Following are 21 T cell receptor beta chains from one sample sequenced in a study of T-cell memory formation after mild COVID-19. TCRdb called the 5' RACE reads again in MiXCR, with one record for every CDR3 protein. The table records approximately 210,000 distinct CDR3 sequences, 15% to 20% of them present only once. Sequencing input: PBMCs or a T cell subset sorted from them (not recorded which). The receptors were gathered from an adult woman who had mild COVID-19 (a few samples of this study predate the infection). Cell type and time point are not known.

CDR3 residues: CASSGGTGTARYNEQFF. In nucleotides, the CDR3 is TGTGCCAGCAGCGGAGGGACCGGGACGGCCCGCTACAATGAGCAGTTCTTC. The V gene is TRBV25-1, the J gene TRBJ2-1; tentatively, D is TRBD2 (6 bases). The CDR3 has 17 amino acids. Germline CDR1 reads MGHDK; CDR2 reads SYGVNS. The germline V and J ends were trimmed by 6 bases and 3 bases, with 21 bases remaining between them.

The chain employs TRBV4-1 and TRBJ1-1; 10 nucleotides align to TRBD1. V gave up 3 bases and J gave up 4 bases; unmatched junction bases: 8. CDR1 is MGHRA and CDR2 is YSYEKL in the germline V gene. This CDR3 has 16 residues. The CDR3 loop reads CASSQSPGTGATEAFF. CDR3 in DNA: TGCGCCAGCAGCCAGAGCCCAGGGACAGGGGCCACTGAAGCTTTCTTT.

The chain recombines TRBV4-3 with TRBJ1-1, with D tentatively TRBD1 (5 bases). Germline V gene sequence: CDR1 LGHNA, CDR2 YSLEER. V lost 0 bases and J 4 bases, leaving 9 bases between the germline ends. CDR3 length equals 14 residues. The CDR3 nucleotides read TGCGCCAGCAGCCAAGATGCCGGGGGCACTGAAGCTTTCTTT. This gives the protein CASSQDAGGTEAFF.

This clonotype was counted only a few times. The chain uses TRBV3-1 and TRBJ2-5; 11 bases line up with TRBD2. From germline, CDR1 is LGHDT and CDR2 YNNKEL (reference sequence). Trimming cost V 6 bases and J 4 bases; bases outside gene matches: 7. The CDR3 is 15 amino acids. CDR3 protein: CASSPGLADPETQYF. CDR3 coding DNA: TGTGCCAGCAGTCCGGGACTAGCGGACCCAGAGACCCAGTACTTC.

CDR3 sequence reads: CASSPGGAPQYF. CDR3 DNA: TGCGCCAGCAGCCCCGGGGGAGCACCGCAGTATTTT. V and J are TRBV5-1 and TRBJ2-3; D perhaps matches TRBD2 (6 bases). The CDR3 totals 12 residues. Germline loops: CDR1 SGHRS, CDR2 YFSETQ. Trimming pared 4 bases from V and 10 bases from J, leaving 13 bases between.

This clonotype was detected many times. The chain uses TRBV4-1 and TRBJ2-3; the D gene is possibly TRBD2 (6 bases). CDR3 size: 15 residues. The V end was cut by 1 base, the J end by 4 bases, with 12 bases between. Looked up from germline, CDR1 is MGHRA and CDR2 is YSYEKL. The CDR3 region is CASSQVGTRADTQYF. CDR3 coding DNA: TGCGCCAGCAGCCAAGTGGGGACTCGAGCAGATACGCAGTATTTT.

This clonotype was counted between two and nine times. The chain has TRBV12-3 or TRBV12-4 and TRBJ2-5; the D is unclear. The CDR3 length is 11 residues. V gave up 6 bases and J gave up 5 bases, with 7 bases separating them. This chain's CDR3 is CASSQSETQYF. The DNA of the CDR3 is TGTGCCAGCAGCCAATCCGAGACCCAGTACTTC.

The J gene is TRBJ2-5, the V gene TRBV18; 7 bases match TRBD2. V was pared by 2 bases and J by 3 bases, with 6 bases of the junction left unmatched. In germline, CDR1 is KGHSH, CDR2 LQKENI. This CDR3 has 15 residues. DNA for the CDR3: TGTGCCAGCTCACCATGGCAGGGAGGGGAAGAGACCCAGTACTTC. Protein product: CASSPWQGGEETQYF.

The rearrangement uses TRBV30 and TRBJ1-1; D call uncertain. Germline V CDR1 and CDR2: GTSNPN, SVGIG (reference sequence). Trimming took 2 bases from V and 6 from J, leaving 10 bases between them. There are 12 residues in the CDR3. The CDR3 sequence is CAWSNLDAEAFF. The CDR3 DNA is TGTGCCTGGAGTAATTTAGACGCTGAAGCTTTCTTT. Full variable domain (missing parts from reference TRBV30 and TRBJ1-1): SQTIHQWPATLVQPVGSPLSLECTVEGTSNPNLYWYRQAAGRGLQLLFYSVGIGQISSEVPQNLSASRPQDRQFILSSKKLLLSDSGFYLCAWSNLDAEAFFGQGTRLTVV.

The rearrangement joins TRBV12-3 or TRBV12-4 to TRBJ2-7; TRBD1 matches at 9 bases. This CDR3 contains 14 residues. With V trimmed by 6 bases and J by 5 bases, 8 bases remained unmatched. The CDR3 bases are TGTGCCAGCAGCGGGACAGGGAGGACCAACGAGCAGTACTTC. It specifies CASSGTGRTNEQYF.

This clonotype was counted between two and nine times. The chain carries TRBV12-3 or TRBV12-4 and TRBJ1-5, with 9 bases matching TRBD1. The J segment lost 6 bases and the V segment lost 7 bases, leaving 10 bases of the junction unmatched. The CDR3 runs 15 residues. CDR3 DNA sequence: TGTGCCAGCAAGGGAACAGGGGGCACGGGTCAGCCCCAGCATTTT. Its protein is CASKGTGGTGQPQHF.

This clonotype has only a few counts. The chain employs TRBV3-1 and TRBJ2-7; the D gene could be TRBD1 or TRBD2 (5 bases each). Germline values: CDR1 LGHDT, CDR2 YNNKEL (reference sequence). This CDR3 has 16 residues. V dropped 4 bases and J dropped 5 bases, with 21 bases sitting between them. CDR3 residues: CASSPSTWGRYDEQYF. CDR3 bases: TGTGCCAGCAGCCCCTCTACGTGGGGACGATACGACGAGCAGTACTTC.

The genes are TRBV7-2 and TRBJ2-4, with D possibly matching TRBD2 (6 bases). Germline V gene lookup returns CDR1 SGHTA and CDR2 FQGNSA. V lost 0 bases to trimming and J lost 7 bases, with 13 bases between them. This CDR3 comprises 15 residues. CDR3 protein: CASSLAGGLGNIQYF. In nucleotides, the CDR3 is TGTGCCAGCAGCTTAGCGGGGGGTTTGGGGAACATTCAGTACTTC. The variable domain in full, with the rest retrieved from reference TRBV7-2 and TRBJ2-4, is GAGVSQSPSNKVTEKGKDVELRCDPISGHTALYWYRQSLGQGLEFLIYFQGNSAPDKSGLPSDRFSAERTGGSVSTLTIQRTQQEDSAVYLCASSLAGGLGNIQYFGAGTRLSVL.

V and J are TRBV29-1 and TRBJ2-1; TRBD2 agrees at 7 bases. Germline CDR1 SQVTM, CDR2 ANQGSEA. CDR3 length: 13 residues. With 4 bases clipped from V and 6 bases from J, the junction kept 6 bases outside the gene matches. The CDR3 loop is CSVAGLVGNEQFF. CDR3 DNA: TGCAGCGTTGCCGGACTAGTTGGCAATGAGCAGTTCTTC.

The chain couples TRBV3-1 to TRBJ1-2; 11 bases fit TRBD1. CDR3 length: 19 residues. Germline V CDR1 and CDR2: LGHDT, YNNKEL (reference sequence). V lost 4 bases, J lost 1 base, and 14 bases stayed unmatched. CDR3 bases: TGTGCCAGCAGCCCAAGATGGACAGGGGGCCAACGAAATAACTATGGCTACACCTTC. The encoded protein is CASSPRWTGGQRNNYGYTF.

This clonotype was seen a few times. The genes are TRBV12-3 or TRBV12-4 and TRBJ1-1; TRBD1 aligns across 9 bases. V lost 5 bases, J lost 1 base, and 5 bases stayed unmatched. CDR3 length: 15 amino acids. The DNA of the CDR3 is TGTGCCAGCAGTCCCGGGACAGGGACGAACACTGAAGCTTTCTTT. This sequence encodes CASSPGTGTNTEAFF.

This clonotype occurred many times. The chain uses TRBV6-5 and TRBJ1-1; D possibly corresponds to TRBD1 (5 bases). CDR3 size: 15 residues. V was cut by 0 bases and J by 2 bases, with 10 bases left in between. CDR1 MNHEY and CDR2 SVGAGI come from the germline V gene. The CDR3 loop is CASSYSGRVNTEAFF. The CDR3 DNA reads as TGTGCCAGCAGTTACTCGGGCAGGGTCAACACTGAAGCTTTCTTT.

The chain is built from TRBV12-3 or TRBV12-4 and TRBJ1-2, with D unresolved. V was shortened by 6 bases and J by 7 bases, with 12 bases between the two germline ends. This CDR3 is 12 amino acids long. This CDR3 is CASSRDAGGYTF. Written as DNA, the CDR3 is TGTGCCAGCAGCCGGGATGCCGGTGGCTACACCTTC.

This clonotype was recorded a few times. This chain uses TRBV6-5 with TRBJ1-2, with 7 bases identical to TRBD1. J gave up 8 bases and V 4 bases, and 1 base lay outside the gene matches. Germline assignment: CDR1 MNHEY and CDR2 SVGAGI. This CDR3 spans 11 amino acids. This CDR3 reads CASSSGGGYTF. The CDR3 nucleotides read TGTGCCAGCAGTTCAGGGGGGGGCTACACCTTC.

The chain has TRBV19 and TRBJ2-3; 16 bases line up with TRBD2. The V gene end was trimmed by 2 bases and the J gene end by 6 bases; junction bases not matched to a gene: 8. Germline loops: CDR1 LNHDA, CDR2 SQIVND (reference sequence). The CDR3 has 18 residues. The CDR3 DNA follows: TGTGCCAGTAGTATAAGCGGGACTAGCGGGGGGGCCTGGGATACGCAGTATTTT. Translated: CASSISGTSGGAWDTQYF.

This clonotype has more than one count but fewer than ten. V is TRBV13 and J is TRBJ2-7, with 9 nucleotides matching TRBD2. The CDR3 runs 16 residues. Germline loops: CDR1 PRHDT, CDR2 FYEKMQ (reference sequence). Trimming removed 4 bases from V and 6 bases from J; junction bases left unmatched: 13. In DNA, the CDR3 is TGTGCCAGCAGCTCACAGGGGATAGCGGGAGTTCGCGAGCAGTACTTC. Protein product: CASSSQGIAGVREQYF.